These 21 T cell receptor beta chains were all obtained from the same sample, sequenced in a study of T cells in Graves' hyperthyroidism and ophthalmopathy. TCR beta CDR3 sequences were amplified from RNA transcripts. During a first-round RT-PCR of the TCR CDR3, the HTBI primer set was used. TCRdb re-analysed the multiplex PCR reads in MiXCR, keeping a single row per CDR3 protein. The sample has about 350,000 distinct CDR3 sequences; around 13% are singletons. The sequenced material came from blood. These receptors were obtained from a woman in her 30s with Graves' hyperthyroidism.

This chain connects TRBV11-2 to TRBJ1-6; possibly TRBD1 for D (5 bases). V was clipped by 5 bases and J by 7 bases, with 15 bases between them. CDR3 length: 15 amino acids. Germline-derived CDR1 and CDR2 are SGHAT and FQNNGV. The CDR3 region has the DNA TGTGCCAGCAGCGAAACTGGAGGGGTCAATTCACCCCTCCACTTT. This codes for CASSETGGVNSPLHF.

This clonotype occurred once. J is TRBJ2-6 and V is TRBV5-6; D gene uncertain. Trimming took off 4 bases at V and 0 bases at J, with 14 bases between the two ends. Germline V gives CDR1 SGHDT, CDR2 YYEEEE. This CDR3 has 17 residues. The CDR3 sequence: CASSRVVVLSGANVLTF. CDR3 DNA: TGTGCCAGCAGCCGAGTAGTCGTTCTCTCTGGGGCCAACGTCCTGACTTTC.

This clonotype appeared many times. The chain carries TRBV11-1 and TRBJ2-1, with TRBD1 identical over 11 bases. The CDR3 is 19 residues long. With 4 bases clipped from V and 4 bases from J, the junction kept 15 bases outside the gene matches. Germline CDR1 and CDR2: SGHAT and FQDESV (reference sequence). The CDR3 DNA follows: TGTGCCAGCAGCTCCAACCCCCTCGAGGGACAGGGGGGTTACAATGAGCAGTTCTTC. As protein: CASSSNPLEGQGGYNEQFF.

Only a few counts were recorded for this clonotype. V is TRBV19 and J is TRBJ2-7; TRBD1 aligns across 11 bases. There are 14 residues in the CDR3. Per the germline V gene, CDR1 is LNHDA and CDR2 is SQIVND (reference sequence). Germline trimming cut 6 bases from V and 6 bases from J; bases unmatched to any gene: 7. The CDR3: CASRDGGTGGEQYF. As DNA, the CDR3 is TGTGCCAGTAGGGACGGAGGGACAGGGGGCGAGCAGTACTTC. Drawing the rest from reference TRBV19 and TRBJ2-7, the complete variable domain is DGGITQSPKYLFRKEGQNVTLSCEQNLNHDAMYWYRQDPGQGLRLIYYSQIVNDFQKGDIAEGYSVSREKKESFPLTVTSAQKNPTAFYLCASRDGGTGGEQYFGPGTRLTVT.

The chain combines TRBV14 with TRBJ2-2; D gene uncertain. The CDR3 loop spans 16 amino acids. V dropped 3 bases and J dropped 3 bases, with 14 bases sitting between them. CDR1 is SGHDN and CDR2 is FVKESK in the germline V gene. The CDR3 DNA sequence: TGTGCCAGCAGCCATCTTTTAGACTGGGACACCGGGGAGCTGTTTTTT. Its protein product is CASSHLLDWDTGELFF.

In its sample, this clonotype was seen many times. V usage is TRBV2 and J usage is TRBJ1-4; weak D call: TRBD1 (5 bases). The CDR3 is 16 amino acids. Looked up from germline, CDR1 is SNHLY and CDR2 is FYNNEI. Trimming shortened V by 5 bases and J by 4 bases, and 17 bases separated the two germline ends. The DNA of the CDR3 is TGTGCCAGCAGTCCCGGGTCGCGGACACTTAATGAAAAACTGTTTTTT. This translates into CASSPGSRTLNEKLFF.

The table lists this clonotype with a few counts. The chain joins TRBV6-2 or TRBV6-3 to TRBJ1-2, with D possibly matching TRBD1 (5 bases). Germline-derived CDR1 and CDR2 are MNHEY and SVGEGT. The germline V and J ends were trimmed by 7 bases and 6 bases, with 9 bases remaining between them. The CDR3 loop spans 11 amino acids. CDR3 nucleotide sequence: TGTGCCAGCACCTCGGGGGATGGCTACACCTTC. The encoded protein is CASTSGDGYTF.

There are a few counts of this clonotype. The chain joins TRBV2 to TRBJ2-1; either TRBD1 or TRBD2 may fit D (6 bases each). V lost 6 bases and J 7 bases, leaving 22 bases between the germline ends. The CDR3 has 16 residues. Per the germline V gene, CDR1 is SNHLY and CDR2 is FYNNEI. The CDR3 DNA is TGTGCCAGCAGGAGACTAGGGGGTCAATTGGGGAATGAGCAGTTCTTC. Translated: CASRRLGGQLGNEQFF.

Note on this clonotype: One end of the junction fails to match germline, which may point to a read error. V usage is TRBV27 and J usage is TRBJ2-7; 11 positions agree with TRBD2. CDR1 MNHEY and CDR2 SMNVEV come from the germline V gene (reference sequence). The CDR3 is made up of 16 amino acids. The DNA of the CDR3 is TGTGCCAGCAGTTCCCTGACTAGCGGGACCTCCTACGGGCAGTACTTC. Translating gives CASSSLTSGTSYGQYF.

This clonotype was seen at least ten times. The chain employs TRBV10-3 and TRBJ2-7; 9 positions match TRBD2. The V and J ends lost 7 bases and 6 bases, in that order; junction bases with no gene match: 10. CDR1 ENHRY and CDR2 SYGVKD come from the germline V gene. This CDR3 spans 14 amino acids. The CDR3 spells CAIKSGGRAAEQYF. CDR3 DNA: TGTGCCATCAAAAGCGGCGGGAGGGCCGCCGAGCAGTACTTC.

CDR3 residues: CASSVAAGTYEQYF. The CDR3 region has the DNA TGTGCCAGCAGCGTAGCGGCAGGGACCTACGAGCAGTACTTC. The chain recombines TRBV13 with TRBJ2-7, with a tentative D call TRBD2 (6 bases). The CDR3 consists of 14 residues. CDR1 and CDR2 from the germline V gene are PRHDT and FYEKMQ (reference sequence). Trimming shortened V by 5 bases and J by 2 bases, and 13 bases separated the two germline ends. The full variable domain, rest sourced from reference TRBV13 and TRBJ2-7, is AAGVIQSPRHLIKEKRETATLKCYPIPRHDTVYWYQQGPGQDPQFLISFYEKMQSDKGSIPDRFSAQQFSDYHSELNMSSLELGDSALYFCASSVAAGTYEQYFGPGTRLTVT.

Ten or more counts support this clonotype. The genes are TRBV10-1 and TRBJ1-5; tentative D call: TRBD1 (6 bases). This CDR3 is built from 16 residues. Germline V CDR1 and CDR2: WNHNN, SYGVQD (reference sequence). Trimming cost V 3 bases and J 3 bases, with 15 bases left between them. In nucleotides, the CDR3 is TGCGCCAGCAGTGATCCGGGGGCCGGGGACAATCAGCCCCAGCATTTT. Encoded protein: CASSDPGAGDNQPQHF.

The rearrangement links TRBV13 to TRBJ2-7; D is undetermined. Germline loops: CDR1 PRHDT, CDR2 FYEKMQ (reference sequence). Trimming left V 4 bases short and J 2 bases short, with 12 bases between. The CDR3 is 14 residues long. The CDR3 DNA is TGTGCCAGCAGCTCAGCTACTGGCGCCTACGAGCAGTACTTC. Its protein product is CASSSATGAYEQYF.

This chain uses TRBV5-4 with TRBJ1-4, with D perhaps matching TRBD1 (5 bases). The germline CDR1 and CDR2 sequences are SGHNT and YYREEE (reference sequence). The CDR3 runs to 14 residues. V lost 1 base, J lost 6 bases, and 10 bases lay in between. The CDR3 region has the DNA TGTGCCAGCAGCTTGAGGGGTCCGGATGAAAAACTGTTTTTT. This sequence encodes CASSLRGPDEKLFF.

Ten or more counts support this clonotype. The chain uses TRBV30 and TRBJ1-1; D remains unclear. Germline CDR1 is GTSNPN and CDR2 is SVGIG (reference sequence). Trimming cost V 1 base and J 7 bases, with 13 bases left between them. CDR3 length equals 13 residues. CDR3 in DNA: TGTGCCTGGAGTGAATCGTGGGTCAGTGAAGCTTTCTTT. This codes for CAWSESWVSEAFF. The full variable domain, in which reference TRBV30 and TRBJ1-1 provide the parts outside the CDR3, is SQTIHQWPATLVQPVGSPLSLECTVEGTSNPNLYWYRQAAGRGLQLLFYSVGIGQISSEVPQNLSASRPQDRQFILSSKKLLLSDSGFYLCAWSESWVSEAFFGQGTRLTVV.

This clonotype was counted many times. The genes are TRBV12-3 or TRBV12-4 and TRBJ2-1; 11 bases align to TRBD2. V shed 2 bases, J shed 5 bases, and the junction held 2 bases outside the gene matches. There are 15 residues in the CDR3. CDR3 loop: CASSLTSGSHNEQFF. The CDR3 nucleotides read TGTGCCAGCAGTTTAACTAGCGGGAGCCACAATGAGCAGTTCTTC.

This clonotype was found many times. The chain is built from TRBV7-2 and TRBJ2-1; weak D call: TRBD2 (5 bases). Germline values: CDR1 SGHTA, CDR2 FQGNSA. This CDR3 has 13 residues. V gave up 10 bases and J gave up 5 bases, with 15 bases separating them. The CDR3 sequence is CATQAEVHNEQFF. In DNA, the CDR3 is TGTGCCACCCAGGCGGAGGTGCACAATGAGCAGTTCTTC.

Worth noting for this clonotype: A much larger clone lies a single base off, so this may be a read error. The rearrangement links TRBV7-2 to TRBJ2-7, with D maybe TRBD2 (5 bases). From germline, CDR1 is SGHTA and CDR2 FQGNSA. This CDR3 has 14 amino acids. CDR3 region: CVSSLVGDSYEQYF. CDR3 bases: TGTGTCAGCAGTTTGGTGGGAGACTCCTACGAGCAGTACTTC.

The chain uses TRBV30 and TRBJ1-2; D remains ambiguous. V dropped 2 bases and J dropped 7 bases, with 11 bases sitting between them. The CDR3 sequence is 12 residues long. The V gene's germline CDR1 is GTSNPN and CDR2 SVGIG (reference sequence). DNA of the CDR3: TGTGCCTGGAGTATACAGTGGGGTGGCTACACCTTC. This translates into CAWSIQWGGYTF.

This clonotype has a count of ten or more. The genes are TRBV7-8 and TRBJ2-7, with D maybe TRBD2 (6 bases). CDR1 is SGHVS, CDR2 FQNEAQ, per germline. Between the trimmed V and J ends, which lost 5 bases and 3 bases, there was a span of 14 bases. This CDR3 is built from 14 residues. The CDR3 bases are TGTGCCAGCAGCAGCCCGGGACTGTTCTACGAGCAGTACTTC. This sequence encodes CASSSPGLFYEQYF.

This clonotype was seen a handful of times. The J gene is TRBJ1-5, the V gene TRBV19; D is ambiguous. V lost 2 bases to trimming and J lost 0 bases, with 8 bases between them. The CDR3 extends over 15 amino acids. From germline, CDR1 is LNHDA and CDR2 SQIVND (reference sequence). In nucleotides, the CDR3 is TGTGCCAGTAGTATAATGGCGTATAGCAATCAGCCCCAGCATTTT. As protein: CASSIMAYSNQPQHF.